These 10 T cell receptor beta chains came from one sample sequenced in a study of brain T cells in children with intractable seizures. This table comes from immunoSEQ multiplex PCR, and its TCRdb copy is limited to in-frame clones, with some not included. The data show some 64,000 clones, around 96% seen once. The sequencing used peripheral blood, collected at surgery. These receptors originate from a boy in the first two years of life with focal cortical dysplasia and intractable seizures.

The rearrangement links TRBV5-1 to TRBJ2-5; 10 positions match TRBD1. Unmatched junction bases numbered 10, after V lost 4 bases and J lost 4 bases. Germline CDR1 is SGHRS and CDR2 is YFSETQ. The length of the CDR3 is 16 residues. Written as DNA, the CDR3 is TGCGCCAGCAGCCTCGCGCCAGGGACAGGGGTAGAGACCCAGTACTTC. Protein sequence: CASSLAPGTGVETQYF.

This sequence joins TRBV5-1 and TRBJ1-6; the D gene is possibly TRBD1 (5 bases). Germline CDR1 and CDR2: SGHRS and YFSETQ. The CDR3 length is 15 residues. The ends were cut back, 5 bases at V and 3 bases at J, with 12 bases in the middle. This chain's CDR3 is CASRLRGNYNSPLHF. CDR3 coding DNA: TGCGCCAGCAGGTTAAGGGGAAACTATAATTCACCCCTCCACTTT.

The V call is TRBV7-7, the J call TRBJ2-5; 11 bases are a match to TRBD1. V was pared by 2 bases and J by 4 bases, with 6 bases of the junction left unmatched. Germline V lookup: CDR1 SSHAT, CDR2 FNYEAQ (reference sequence). The CDR3 consists of 16 residues. The CDR3 DNA is TGTGCCAGCAGCTTAAGGACAGGGGGCCCGGGAGAGACCCAGTACTTC. Encoded protein: CASSLRTGGPGETQYF.

The chain is built from TRBV11-3 and TRBJ2-2; D remains unclear. The CDR3 covers 12 residues. Germline values: CDR1 SGHNT, CDR2 YENEEA. V was trimmed by 2 bases and J by 7 bases, leaving 5 bases between them. CDR3 DNA sequence: TGTGCCAGCAGCTTATTGGGCGGGGAGCTGTTTTTT. This translates into CASSLLGGELFF.

The rearrangement uses TRBV6-4 and TRBJ2-3; either TRBD1 or TRBD2 may supply D (6 bases each). V was cut by 2 bases and J by 4 bases, with 10 bases left in between. The length of the CDR3 is 14 residues. Germline CDR1 is MRHNA and CDR2 is SNTAGT. The CDR3 DNA sequence: TGTGCCAGCAGTGACGGAGGGGGGTCAGATACGCAGTATTTT. It codes for CASSDGGGSDTQYF.

The chain couples TRBV19 to TRBJ1-1; 11 bases line up with TRBD1. The CDR3 covers 14 residues. V lost 8 bases, J lost 4 bases, and 6 bases stayed unmatched. Germline V gives CDR1 LNHDA, CDR2 SQIVND (reference sequence). Here the CDR3 DNA reads TGTGCCAGTGGGACAGGGGGTCAGGGCACTGAAGCTTTCTTT. Translating it yields CASGTGGQGTEAFF.

The chain links TRBV6-5 to TRBJ1-1; D remains unclear. The CDR3 runs to 13 residues. The V and J ends lost 5 bases and 4 bases respectively, with 11 bases between them. Germline loops: CDR1 MNHEY, CDR2 SVGAGI. The CDR3 DNA follows: TGTGCCAGCAGTAATCGACTAGTCACTGAAGCTTTCTTT. This sequence encodes CASSNRLVTEAFF.

This clone has just one count. The chain couples TRBV18 to TRBJ1-2, with D hard to call. The V end lost 3 bases, the J end lost 5 bases, and 22 bases lay between the germline ends. Germline V gene lookup returns CDR1 KGHSH and CDR2 LQKENI. CDR3 length: 17 residues. The CDR3 DNA follows: TGTGCCAGCTCACCTAACCCAGGATCCTCAGTTTTTTATGGCTACACCTTC. Protein product: CASSPNPGSSVFYGYTF.

J is TRBJ2-3 and V is TRBV11-3; the D gene is possibly TRBD2 (6 bases). CDR1 SGHNT and CDR2 YENEEA come from the germline V gene. Between the trimmed V and J ends, which lost 5 bases and 0 bases, there was a span of 18 bases. The CDR3 totals 17 residues. Written as DNA, the CDR3 is TGTGCCAGCAGCGATCTATTAGCGGTGGTGAGCACAGATACGCAGTATTTT. Its protein is CASSDLLAVVSTDTQYF.

The chain joins TRBV19 to TRBJ2-1; 7 bases are shared with TRBD2. CDR1 LNHDA and CDR2 SQIVND come from the germline V gene (reference sequence). With 6 bases clipped from V and 10 bases from J, the junction kept 9 bases outside the gene matches. The CDR3 has 13 amino acids. CDR3: CASSPLQLAEQFF. The CDR3 region has the DNA TGTGCCAGTAGCCCTTTACAACTAGCGGAGCAGTTCTTC.